Each of the 30 T cell receptor beta chains below was sequenced from the same sample in a study of T cells in Graves' hyperthyroidism and ophthalmopathy. Researchers took RNA transcripts and amplified the TCR beta CDR3 regions from them. HTBI primers were employed in a first-round RT-PCR of the TCR CDR3. A single record per CDR3 protein comes from TCRdb applying MiXCR to the multiplex PCR reads. The sample has roughly 400,000 distinct CDR3 sequences; about an eighth are singletons. The sample comprised blood. The receptors here all came from a man aged 50 or older with Graves' ophthalmopathy.

This clonotype was seen a single time. This sequence may be a read error, since a much larger clone differs from it by one base. The chain combines TRBV5-4 with TRBJ2-1; 11 bases match TRBD2. The CDR3 sequence is 15 residues long. J gave up 7 bases and V 2 bases, and 5 bases lay outside the gene matches. Looked up from germline, CDR1 is SGHNT and CDR2 is YYREEE (reference sequence). The DNA of the CDR3 is TGTGCCAGCAGCTTTAGCGGGAGGGCCGTAAATGAGCAGTTCTTC. Its translation: CASSFSGRAVNEQFF.

This clonotype was recorded at least ten times. The rearrangement uses TRBV30 and TRBJ2-1, with TRBD1 as a possible D gene (6 bases). Germline V gives CDR1 GTSNPN, CDR2 SVGIG (reference sequence). Trimming stripped 1 base from V and 13 bases from J, with 8 bases between. The CDR3 covers 10 residues. This CDR3 is CAWSGGGQFF. The CDR3 DNA sequence: TGTGCCTGGAGTGGAGGGGGACAGTTCTTC. The variable domain in full, completed from reference TRBV30 and TRBJ2-1, reads SQTIHQWPATLVQPVGSPLSLECTVEGTSNPNLYWYRQAAGRGLQLLFYSVGIGQISSEVPQNLSASRPQDRQFILSSKKLLLSDSGFYLCAWSGGGQFFGPGTRLTVL.

This clonotype occurred many times. The chain is built from TRBV5-6 and TRBJ2-2; D possibly corresponds to TRBD1 (5 bases). The CDR3 is 15 amino acids. Germline V gives CDR1 SGHDT, CDR2 YYEEEE. Trimming took 4 bases from V and 6 from J, leaving 16 bases between them. CDR3 nucleotides: TGTGCCAGCAGCAACGGAGACAGCCCGGCCGGGGAGCTGTTTTTT. This translates into CASSNGDSPAGELFF.

This clonotype was recorded many times. The V and J genes are TRBV5-1 and TRBJ2-2; D is unresolved. V shed 4 bases and J shed 7 bases, with 8 bases lying between them. The CDR3 covers 12 residues. Germline V lookup: CDR1 SGHRS, CDR2 YFSETQ. The chain's CDR3 is CASSLGFGELFF. CDR3 coding DNA: TGCGCCAGCAGCCTAGGTTTCGGGGAGCTGTTTTTT.

This clonotype was found a few times. This chain uses TRBV9 with TRBJ2-1; TRBD2 matches 13 bases. The CDR3 runs 19 residues. J was trimmed by 3 bases and V by 4 bases; bases with no gene match: 13. Germline CDR1 reads SGDLS; CDR2 reads YYNGEE. CDR3 in DNA: TGTGCCAGCAGCACCCGGACTAGCGGGAGTACCGCCAACTACAATGAGCAGTTCTTC. It yields the protein CASSTRTSGSTANYNEQFF.

In this sample, this clonotype turned up many times. The chain has TRBV24-1 and TRBJ2-7; D is perhaps TRBD1 (6 bases). The germline CDR1 and CDR2 sequences are KGHDR and SFDVKD. V was clipped by 4 bases and J by 3 bases, with 9 bases between them. CDR3 length: 13 amino acids. The CDR3 spells CATSDNRDYEQYF. The CDR3 DNA sequence: TGTGCCACCAGTGACAACAGGGACTACGAGCAGTACTTC.

This clonotype was counted a few times. The chain is built from TRBV7-9 and TRBJ2-1; 7 bases map to TRBD1. CDR1 and CDR2 from the germline V gene are SEHNR and FQNEAQ (reference sequence). J gave up 5 bases and V 3 bases, and 13 bases lay outside the gene matches. This CDR3 has 17 amino acids. This CDR3 is CASSFPRKGGANNEQFF. DNA for the CDR3: TGTGCCAGCAGCTTCCCCCGGAAAGGGGGCGCAAACAATGAGCAGTTCTTC. Supplemented by reference TRBV7-9 and TRBJ2-1, the full variable domain reads DTGVSQNPRHKITKRGQNVTFRCDPISEHNRLYWYRQTLGQGPEFLTYFQNEAQLEKSRLLSDRFSAERPKGSFSTLEIQRTEQGDSAMYLCASSFPRKGGANNEQFFGPGTRLTVL.

This clonotype has only a few counts. The rearrangement joins TRBV11-1 to TRBJ2-2; 9 bases are shared with TRBD1. Germline loops: CDR1 SGHAT, CDR2 FQDESV (reference sequence). The junction had 4 bases not matched to a gene; V was cut back by 4 bases and J by 4 bases. CDR3 length: 15 residues. CDR3 residues: CASSSTGGVTGELFF. For the CDR3, the DNA is TGTGCCAGCAGCTCTACAGGGGGCGTCACCGGGGAGCTGTTTTTT.

In this sample, this clonotype turned up many times. This chain joins TRBV7-2 and TRBJ2-5; no reliable D call. Germline CDR1 reads SGHTA; CDR2 reads FQGNSA. The CDR3 covers 15 residues. V was pared by 6 bases and J by 7 bases, with 21 bases between. The CDR3 nucleotides are TGTGCCAGCAGTCTTACGGTCGGCCCCACGGGGACCCAGTACTTC. The encoded protein is CASSLTVGPTGTQYF.

This clonotype has at least ten counts. This sequence joins TRBV20-1 and TRBJ2-5; the match to TRBD1 covers 11 bases. Germline V gene data show CDR1 as DFQATT and CDR2 as SNEGSKA (reference sequence). The CDR3 contains 14 residues. The trim removed 4 bases at V and 5 bases at J, leaving 6 bases unmatched. For the CDR3, the DNA is TGCAGTGCTACCGGGACAGGGGGGCGGGAGACCCAGTACTTC. Protein sequence: CSATGTGGRETQYF.

This clonotype was seen at least ten times. The CDR3 DNA follows: TGCGCCAGCTCGAATTTCGCGAGGACACAAGAGACCCAGTACTTC. Translated, it gives CASSNFARTQETQYF. The chain employs TRBV5-1 and TRBJ2-5, with TRBD1 as a possible D gene (5 bases). The CDR3 has 15 amino acids. Trimming removed 7 bases from V and 2 bases from J, with 18 bases in between. CDR1 is SGHRS and CDR2 is YFSETQ in the germline V gene.

Comments on this clonotype: This CDR3 fails to terminate in the conserved phenylalanine or tryptophan, so it likely reflects a read error. The V call is TRBV11-2, the J call TRBJ2-3; no clear D. The CDR3 is 13 amino acids. V gave up 2 bases and J gave up 1 base, with 4 bases separating them. The germline gives CDR1 SGHAT, CDR2 FQNNGV. CDR3 in amino acids: CASSLQGTDTQYS. Written as DNA, the CDR3 is TGTGCCAGCAGCTTACAGGGCACAGATACGCAGTATTCT.

On this clonotype itself: Given a much more abundant clone one base away, this may be a read error. The rearrangement uses TRBV28 and TRBJ2-6, with D unclear. The CDR3 contains 12 residues. Trimming took off 7 bases at V and 3 bases at J, with 4 bases between the two ends. Germline-derived CDR1 and CDR2 are MDHEN and SYDVKM. The CDR3 sequence: CASKGGANVLTF. CDR3 nucleotides: TGTGCCAGCAAGGGTGGGGCCAACGTCCTGACTTTC.

Many counts were recorded for this clonotype. The chain recombines TRBV11-2 with TRBJ2-1, with 9 bases lining up with TRBD2. The CDR3 runs to 17 residues. CDR1 is SGHAT, CDR2 FQNNGV, per germline. With 5 bases clipped from V and 5 bases from J, the junction kept 13 bases outside the gene matches. The chain's CDR3 is CASSTPPETSGNNEQFF. CDR3 coding DNA: TGTGCCAGCAGCACCCCCCCGGAGACTAGCGGCAACAATGAGCAGTTCTTC.

This clonotype has just a few counts. A much larger clone differs from this one at a single base, so this may be a read error. The chain is built from TRBV20-1 and TRBJ2-3; 7 bases agree with TRBD2. CDR1 is DFQATT, CDR2 SNEGSKA, per germline (reference sequence). CDR3 length: 12 amino acids. CDR3 in DNA: TGCGGTGCTAGGTTAGCGGGAGATACGCAGTATTTT. It codes for CGARLAGDTQYF.

This clonotype occurred a few times. This chain links TRBV19 with TRBJ2-1, with D perhaps TRBD2 (6 bases). From germline, CDR1 is LNHDA and CDR2 SQIVND (reference sequence). The ends were cut back, 2 bases at V and 5 bases at J, with 13 bases in the middle. This CDR3 region has 15 residues. CDR3 sequence (DNA): TGTGCCAGTAGTATAAGTCCTACTAGCCACAATGAGCAGTTCTTC. This translates into CASSISPTSHNEQFF. Together with reference TRBV19 and TRBJ2-1, the CDR3 gives the full variable domain: DGGITQSPKYLFRKEGQNVTLSCEQNLNHDAMYWYRQDPGQGLRLIYYSQIVNDFQKGDIAEGYSVSREKKESFPLTVTSAQKNPTAFYLCASSISPTSHNEQFFGPGTRLTVL.

The chain joins TRBV7-6 to TRBJ2-4, with 8 bases matching TRBD2. Unmatched junction bases numbered 8, after V lost 5 bases and J lost 2 bases. This CDR3 has 16 residues. CDR1 and CDR2 from the germline V gene are SGHVS and FNYEAQ. Written as DNA, the CDR3 is TGTGCCAGCAGCCCTGGGGCTAGCGGGTCCAAAAACATTCAGTACTTC. It encodes CASSPGASGSKNIQYF.

This clonotype has just a few counts. The rearrangement joins TRBV15 to TRBJ1-1; D ambiguous. V was clipped by 1 base and J by 0 bases, with 3 bases between them. The germline CDR1 and CDR2 sequences are LNHNV and YYDKDF (reference sequence). The CDR3 has 13 amino acids. The CDR3 loop reads CATSRGVNTEAFF. DNA for the CDR3: TGTGCCACCAGCAGAGGGGTGAACACTGAAGCTTTCTTT.

The chain's CDR3 is CASSEGATGGYTF. The CDR3 nucleotides are TGTGCCAGCAGTGAAGGGGCGACAGGGGGCTACACCTTC. The J gene is TRBJ1-2, the V gene TRBV6-1, with TRBD1 matching over 7 bases. CDR1 and CDR2 from the germline V gene are MNHNS and SASEGT. After removal of 1 base from V and 8 bases from J, the junction contained 4 bases not matched to a gene. This CDR3 spans 13 amino acids.

The CDR3 reads CASSQVRQGIYEQYF. The CDR3 coding sequence is TGTGCCAGCAGCCAAGTTCGACAGGGGATCTACGAGCAGTACTTC. The chain employs TRBV4-2 and TRBJ2-7; 8 positions agree with TRBD1. Germline V gives CDR1 LGHNA, CDR2 YNFKEQ. The CDR3 is 15 amino acids. With V trimmed by 1 base and J by 3 bases, 5 bases remained unmatched.

About this clonotype itself: This could be a read error, since a much larger clone is one nucleotide away. V usage is TRBV12-3 or TRBV12-4 and J usage is TRBJ1-5; 8 bases match TRBD1. The CDR3 extends over 16 amino acids. CDR3 in DNA: TGTGCCGGCAGTTCACCTTCAACGACAGGGGATCAGCCCCAGCATTTT. Translated: CAGSSPSTTGDQPQHF.

The sample holds a few counts of this clonotype. Here the CDR3 reads CAWSFGDRDSYEQYF. The CDR3 DNA follows: TGTGCCTGGAGTTTTGGGGACAGGGACTCCTACGAGCAGTACTTC. The V gene is TRBV30, the J gene TRBJ2-7, with 9 bases lining up with TRBD1. CDR3 size: 15 residues. Looked up from germline, CDR1 is GTSNPN and CDR2 is SVGIG (reference sequence). With V trimmed by 2 bases and J by 0 bases, 5 bases remained unmatched.

This clonotype was picked up one time. The chain couples TRBV20-1 to TRBJ1-1; D is perhaps TRBD1 (5 bases). Germline V gives CDR1 DFQATT, CDR2 SNEGSKA (reference sequence). Trimming removed 3 bases at V and 1 base at J, with 21 bases between. The CDR3 runs to 17 residues. The chain's CDR3 is CSASVGGGVHTNTEAFF. The CDR3, as DNA: TGCAGTGCTAGTGTGGGGGGGGGGGTGCATACGAACACTGAAGCTTTCTTT.

This clonotype was recorded at least ten times. The J gene is TRBJ2-1, the V gene TRBV20-1; 7 nucleotides align to TRBD2. This CDR3 region has 15 residues. CDR1 and CDR2 (germline): DFQATT, SNEGSKA (reference sequence). The V gene end was trimmed by 3 bases and the J gene end by 1 base; junction bases not matched to a gene: 6. The DNA of the CDR3 is TGCAGTGCTAGGCCTGGCGGGAGTTCCTACAATGAGCAGTTCTTC. It encodes CSARPGGSSYNEQFF.

This clonotype was seen repeatedly, ten times or more. The chain has TRBV7-9 and TRBJ2-7, with TRBD2 matching over 8 bases. The germline CDR1 and CDR2 sequences are SEHNR and FQNEAQ (reference sequence). The J segment lost 6 bases and the V segment lost 3 bases, leaving 7 bases of the junction unmatched. The CDR3 consists of 14 residues. The CDR3 nucleotides are TGTGCCAGCAGCTTTAAAGCGGGGGACGGCGAGCAGTACTTC. Translating gives CASSFKAGDGEQYF.

This clonotype was recorded at least ten times. The chain uses TRBV9 and TRBJ1-6, with D possibly being TRBD1 (5 bases). Germline V gene sequence: CDR1 SGDLS, CDR2 YYNGEE. CDR3 length: 16 residues. The V and J ends lost 0 bases and 8 bases respectively, with 15 bases between them. The CDR3 sequence: CASSVGAWSRDSPLHF. The CDR3 DNA reads TGTGCCAGCAGCGTAGGGGCCTGGAGCAGGGATTCACCCCTCCACTTT.

This clonotype was observed many times. The rearrangement joins TRBV20-1 to TRBJ1-1; the D gene is possibly TRBD1 (5 bases). The germline V gene encodes CDR1 DFQATT and CDR2 SNEGSKA (reference sequence). The CDR3 is 12 amino acids. V shed 1 base and J shed 7 bases, with 10 bases lying between them. The CDR3 DNA reads as TGCAGTGCTAGAGCGGGGGACGGTGAAGCTTTCTTT. This encodes CSARAGDGEAFF.

This clonotype was seen only a few times. One junction end disagrees with the germline gene, perhaps due to a read error. This sequence joins TRBV20-1 and TRBJ1-4, with 9 bases matching TRBD1. Germline V gene lookup returns CDR1 DFQATT and CDR2 SNEGSKA (reference sequence). The CDR3 consists of 14 residues. The CDR3 here is CSARSGQGMKKLFF. CDR3 sequence (DNA): TGCAGTGCTAGATCGGGACAGGGTATGAAAAAGCTGTTTTTT.

The rearrangement links TRBV25-1 to TRBJ1-1; D call uncertain. V was clipped by 6 bases and J by 1 base, with 12 bases between them. The CDR3 is 14 amino acids. Per germline, CDR1 MGHDK and CDR2 SYGVNS. Here the CDR3 DNA reads TGTGCCAGCAGCGGAACTCCTACGAACACTGAAGCTTTCTTT. This encodes CASSGTPTNTEAFF.

The rearrangement links TRBV27 to TRBJ1-2, with D possibly being TRBD1 (5 bases). With 9 bases removed from V and 3 bases from J, the gap between germline ends came to 14 bases. Germline CDR1 and CDR2: MNHEY and SMNVEV (reference sequence). The CDR3 is 13 residues long. CDR3 sequence (DNA): TGTGCCAGAGAGACAGTTGATGACTATGGCTACACCTTC. Its protein is CARETVDDYGYTF.